Listed here are 10 T cell receptor beta chains from one sample, sequenced in a study of shared clonotypes between healthy human individuals (dated by TCRdb to about 2020). The method was the immunoSEQ multiplex PCR assay. This immuneACCESS table, as held by TCRdb, lists in-frame sequences with V and J called but not all clones. Of the missing ones, under half trace to an unresolved V gene in checked studies; the others have no known cause. The sample records approximately 810,000 clones, around 93% of which are singletons. The top ten constitute about 24% of the sample. CD8 naive samples were CD45RO-negative cells positively selected for CCR7, giving a CD45RA+CCR7+ population that excluded TemRA cells. The sample comprised naive CD8+ T cells sorted from blood. Explained via the paper, the cell subset or site label denotes: CD45RA+CCR7+. Receptor source: a man aged 30 to 45 in good health.

This clone was detected only a few times. The chain is built from TRBV5-4 and TRBJ2-1; D uncertain. The germline V gene has CDR1 SGHNT and CDR2 YYREEE (reference sequence). The CDR3 has 14 amino acids. Trimming took off 3 bases at V and 4 bases at J, with 11 bases between the two ends. The CDR3 DNA reads as TGTGCCAGCAGCTATGATCAGATATACAATGAGCAGTTCTTC. This sequence encodes CASSYDQIYNEQFF.

Of note for this clone: The sample contains more than one DNA sequence encoding this CDR3. CDR3 in DNA: TGCGCCAGCAGCTTGGAGGGACTAGCGGGAGGAGACAATGAGCAGTTCTTC. It specifies CASSLEGLAGGDNEQFF. The gene calls are TRBV5-1 and TRBJ2-1; TRBD2 aligns across 15 bases. The germline CDR1 and CDR2 sequences are SGHRS and YFSETQ. V lost 0 bases and J lost 5; bases outside the gene matches: 3. The CDR3 spans 17 residues.

CDR3 amino acids: CASTPAGELFF. Here the CDR3 DNA reads TGTGCCAGCACCCCGGCGGGGGAGCTGTTTTTT. The chain links TRBV7-9 to TRBJ2-2; D is unresolved. Germline V gene data show CDR1 as SEHNR and CDR2 as FQNEAQ (reference sequence). The CDR3 runs 11 residues. The V gene lost 7 bases and the J gene lost 8 bases, with 8 bases spanning the gap.

The rearrangement uses TRBV4-1 and TRBJ1-1; 9 bases fit TRBD1. The junction had 12 bases not matched to a gene; V was cut back by 3 bases and J by 7 bases. The CDR3 length is 16 residues. Germline V gives CDR1 MGHRA, CDR2 YSYEKL. CDR3 in DNA: TGCGCCAGCAGCCAGATACCGGGACAGGGCCTTCTTGAAGCTTTCTTT. Protein: CASSQIPGQGLLEAFF.

This sequence joins TRBV7-9 and TRBJ1-5, with TRBD1 as a possible D gene (5 bases). V was clipped by 5 bases and J by 1 base, with 15 bases between them. CDR1 and CDR2 (germline): SEHNR, FQNEAQ (reference sequence). This CDR3 has 16 residues. The CDR3 nucleotides read TGTGCCAGCAGCCAGACCCTCGGGGGGAGCAATCAGCCCCAGCATTTT. It encodes CASSQTLGGSNQPQHF.

A single count supports this clone. The chain has TRBV12-5 and TRBJ2-3; D is unresolved. CDR1 is LGHNT and CDR2 is FRNRAP in the germline V gene. The CDR3 totals 12 residues. The germline V and J ends were trimmed by 6 bases and 8 bases, with 12 bases remaining between them. The DNA for the CDR3 is TGTGCTAGTGGCCCACCGCTGGGTACGCAGTATTTT. This translates into CASGPPLGTQYF.

This chain uses TRBV11-2 with TRBJ2-2, with unresolved D. Germline loops: CDR1 SGHAT, CDR2 FQNNGV. V gave up 0 bases and J gave up 5 bases, with 4 bases separating them. This CDR3 spans 13 amino acids. CDR3 sequence reads: CASSLEWTGELFF. DNA for the CDR3: TGTGCCAGCAGCTTAGAATGGACCGGGGAGCTGTTTTTT.

The chain has TRBV5-4 and TRBJ2-7; a possible D gene is TRBD1 (5 bases). This CDR3 has 13 residues. V lost 4 bases and J 7 bases, leaving 15 bases between the germline ends. Germline-derived CDR1 and CDR2 are SGHNT and YYREEE (reference sequence). CDR3 amino acids: CASSDTWGWEQYF. In nucleotides, the CDR3 is TGTGCCAGCAGCGACACCTGGGGCTGGGAGCAGTACTTC.

The rearrangement links TRBV6-5 to TRBJ2-7, with D possibly matching TRBD2 (5 bases). V lost 4 bases and J lost 5, with 15 bases in between. CDR1 and CDR2 from the germline V gene are MNHEY and SVGAGI. This CDR3 comprises 14 residues. The CDR3 sequence: CASSWSRGFNEQYF. CDR3 coding DNA: TGTGCCAGCAGTTGGTCTCGGGGTTTCAACGAGCAGTACTTC.

A single count supports this clone. The chain couples TRBV7-9 to TRBJ2-1; 12 bases are a match to TRBD2. V lost 5 bases, J lost 5 bases, and 10 bases stayed unmatched. The CDR3 runs to 17 residues. CDR1 is SEHNR, CDR2 FQNEAQ, per germline (reference sequence). The CDR3 DNA reads as TGTGCCAGCAGCCCCCCTTTAGGACTAGCGGGACACAATGAGCAGTTCTTC. Translating gives CASSPPLGLAGHNEQFF.